This entry is about one TCR beta chain. V was cut by 6 bases and J by 7 bases, with 19 bases left in between. The CDR3 loop spans 15 amino acids. From germline, CDR1 is SGHTA and CDR2 FQGNSA. The protocol was immunoSEQ multiplex PCR, while the TCRdb copy is restricted to in-frame clones and leaves out a portion. The table shows around 71,000 clones, with around nine tenths occurring only once. This sample was taken from a study of T cell changes during pregnancy in multiple sclerosis. This material consisted of peripheral blood, taken in the third trimester of pregnancy. The source of this sequence is a female donor with multiple sclerosis, enrolled in a pregnancy study. The chain combines TRBV7-2 with TRBJ2-1; a possible D gene is TRBD2 (7 bases). Here the CDR3 reads CASRFRGGRGNEQFF. CDR3 DNA: TGTGCCAGCAGATTCAGGGGCGGGAGAGGGAATGAGCAGTTCTTC.